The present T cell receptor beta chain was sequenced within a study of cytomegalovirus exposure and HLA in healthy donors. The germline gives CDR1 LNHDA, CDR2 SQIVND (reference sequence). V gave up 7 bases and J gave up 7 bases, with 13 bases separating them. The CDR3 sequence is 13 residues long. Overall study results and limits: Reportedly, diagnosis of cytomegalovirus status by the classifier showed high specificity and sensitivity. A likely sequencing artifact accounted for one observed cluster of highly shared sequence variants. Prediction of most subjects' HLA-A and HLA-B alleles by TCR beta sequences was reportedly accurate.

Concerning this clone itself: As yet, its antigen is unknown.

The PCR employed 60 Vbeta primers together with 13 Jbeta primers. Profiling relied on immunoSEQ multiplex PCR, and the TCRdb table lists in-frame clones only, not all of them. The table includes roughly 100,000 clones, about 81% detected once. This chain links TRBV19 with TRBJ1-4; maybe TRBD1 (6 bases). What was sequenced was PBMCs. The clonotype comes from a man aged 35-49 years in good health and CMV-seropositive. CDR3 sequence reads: CASKGQGFEKLFF. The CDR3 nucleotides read TGTGCCAGTAAGGGGCAGGGGTTTGAAAAACTGTTTTTT.